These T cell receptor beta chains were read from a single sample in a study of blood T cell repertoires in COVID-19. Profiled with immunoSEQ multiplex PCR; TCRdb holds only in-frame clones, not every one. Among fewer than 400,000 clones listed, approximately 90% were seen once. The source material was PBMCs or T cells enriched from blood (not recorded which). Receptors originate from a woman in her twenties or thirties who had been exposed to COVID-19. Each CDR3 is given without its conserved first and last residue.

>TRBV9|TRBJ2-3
ASSVEAAGGATDTQY
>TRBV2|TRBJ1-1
ASGTGRGTEAF
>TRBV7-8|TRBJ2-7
ASSGERLSSYEQY
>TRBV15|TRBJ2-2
ATGEDLSTGELF
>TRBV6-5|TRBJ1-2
ASTQRQGVYGYT
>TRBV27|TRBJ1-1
ASSLLGQGTEAF
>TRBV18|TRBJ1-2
ASSRPGQGTNYGYT
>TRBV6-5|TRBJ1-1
ASSPPGGRTEAF
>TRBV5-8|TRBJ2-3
ASSLEGGSDTDTQY
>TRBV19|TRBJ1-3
ASSTPRSGNTIY
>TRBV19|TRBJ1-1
ASSSGVAWGESEAF
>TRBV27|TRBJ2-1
ASSFGGSYNEQF
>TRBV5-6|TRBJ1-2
ASTLGGTYGYT
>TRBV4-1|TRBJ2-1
ASGGIGNEQF
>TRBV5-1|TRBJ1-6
ASSEGQNNSPLH
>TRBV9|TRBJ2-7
ASSVGGGGASKQY
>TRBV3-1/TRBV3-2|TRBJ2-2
ASSHRFTGELF